This T cell receptor (beta chain) was documented in a study of identical twins. V was pared by 0 bases and J by 8 bases, with 13 bases between. Germline V lookup: CDR1 MNHEY, CDR2 SMNVEV (reference sequence). The CDR3 runs to 15 residues. TCRdb fed the 5' RACE reads into MiXCR, producing one record per CDR3 protein. Among 1.5 million or so distinct CDR3 sequences listed, around 29% were seen once. Sequencing was done on a sample of cord blood. The V gene is TRBV27, the J gene TRBJ1-4; D not certain. The TCR originated in a newborn girl in good health. CDR3 DNA: TGTGCCAGCAGTTTATCAGGAGGATGGGCAGAAAAACTGTTTTTT. It encodes CASSLSGGWAEKLFF.